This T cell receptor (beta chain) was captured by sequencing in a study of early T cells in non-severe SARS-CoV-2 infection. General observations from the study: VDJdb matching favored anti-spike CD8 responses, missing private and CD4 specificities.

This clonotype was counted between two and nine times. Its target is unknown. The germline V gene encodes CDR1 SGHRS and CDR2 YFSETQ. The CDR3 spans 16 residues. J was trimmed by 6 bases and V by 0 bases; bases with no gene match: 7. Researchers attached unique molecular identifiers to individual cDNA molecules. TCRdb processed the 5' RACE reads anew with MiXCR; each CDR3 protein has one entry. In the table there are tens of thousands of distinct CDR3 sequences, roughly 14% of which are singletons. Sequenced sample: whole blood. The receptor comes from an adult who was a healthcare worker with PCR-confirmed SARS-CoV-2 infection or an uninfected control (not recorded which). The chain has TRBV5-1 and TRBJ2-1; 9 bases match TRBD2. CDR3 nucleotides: TGCGCCAGCAGCTTGGTGCTAGCGGGGCCGCCCAATGAGCAGTTCTTC. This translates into CASSLVLAGPPNEQFF.